The rows below give T cell receptor beta chains drawn from one sample of a study of blood T cell repertoires in COVID-19. Here immunoSEQ multiplex PCR was the method, and the copy in TCRdb shows in-frame clones only, minus some. The repertoire includes hundreds of thousands of clones, roughly 90% of them detected once, and about 0.93% sits in the top ten. Specimen: PBMCs or T cells enriched from blood (not recorded which). These receptors all come from a woman under 40 who had recovered from COVID-19. Each CDR3 is given with its conserved first and last residue. The D gene is left open where the match is weak. Clone sizes are given selectively: once, few, many, or a class where the clone is expanded.

TRBD1	once	TRBV7-8	TRBJ2-5	CASSSKRRDRGGKETQYF	TGTGCCAGCAGCTCCAAGAGGCGGGACAGGGGAGGGAAAGAGACCCAGTACTTC
-	-	TRBV6-1	TRBJ1-5	CASSEIWGGKYSNQPQHF	TGTGCCAGCAGTGAAATCTGGGGGGGAAAGTATAGCAATCAGCCCCAGCATTTT
TRBD2	-	TRBV18	TRBJ2-7	CASSPSLAGLEQYF	TGTGCCAGCTCACCTTCACTAGCGGGGCTCGAGCAGTACTTC
-	-	TRBV27	TRBJ1-5	CASSQIDIGNQPQHF	TGTGCCAGCAGCCAAATAGACATTGGCAATCAGCCCCAGCATTTT
-	-	TRBV18	TRBJ2-2	CASSPRGTGELFF	TGTGCCAGCTCACCAAGGGGGACCGGGGAGCTGTTTTTT
TRBD2	-	TRBV28	TRBJ2-5	CASSSLEAGGGLQETQYF	TGTGCCAGCAGTAGCCTCGAGGCCGGGGGGGGGTTGCAGGAGACCCAGTACTTC
-	-	TRBV12-5	TRBJ2-4	CASGFTSQGFVAKNIQYF	TGTGCTAGTGGTTTTACTTCCCAGGGTTTCGTAGCCAAAAACATTCAGTACTTC
-	-	TRBV28	TRBJ1-2	CASSFGIPGYTF	TGTGCCAGCAGTTTCGGGATTCCTGGCTACACCTTC
-	-	TRBV5-4	TRBJ1-5	CASNLGGSPSNQPQHF	TGTGCGAGCAACTTAGGGGGTTCCCCAAGCAATCAGCCCCAGCATTTT
TRBD1	-	TRBV5-4	TRBJ2-3	CASSFPGQGVSTDTQYF	TGTGCCAGCAGCTTCCCGGGACAGGGAGTCAGCACAGATACGCAGTATTTT
TRBD1	-	TRBV18	TRBJ1-2	CASSPLRDRDFVGYTF	TGTGCCAGCTCACCTCTCCGGGACAGGGATTTCGTTGGCTACACCTTC
TRBD1	-	TRBV28	TRBJ1-2	CASSTSGQGIGYTF	TGTGCCAGCAGCACGTCCGGACAGGGGATCGGCTACACCTTC
TRBD1	-	TRBV7-9	TRBJ2-3	CASSLRQGIGTDTQYF	TGTGCCAGCAGCTTGCGACAGGGAATCGGGACAGATACGCAGTATTTT
TRBD2	-	TRBV18	TRBJ2-1	CASSPPTAGGNYNEQFF	TGTGCCAGCTCACCACCAACCGCGGGGGGTAATTACAATGAGCAGTTCTTC
TRBD2	-	TRBV7-2	TRBJ2-7	CASRNEGAGPGEQYF	TGTGCCAGCAGAAACGAGGGAGCGGGGCCCGGGGAGCAGTACTTC
-	-	TRBV6-5	TRBJ1-2	CASSPQGGNGYTF	TGTGCCAGCAGCCCCCAGGGAGGGAACGGCTACACCTTC
-	-	TRBV6-1	TRBJ1-1	CASSDIHNEAFF	TGTGCCAGCAGTGACATCCACAATGAAGCTTTCTTT
-	once	TRBV15	TRBJ1-2	CATSREEGGYGYTF	TGTGCCACCAGCAGAGAAGAGGGCGGCTATGGCTACACCTTC
TRBD1	-	TRBV6-5	TRBJ1-1	CASSTGGARIEAFF	TGTGCCAGCAGTACAGGGGGCGCGAGGATTGAAGCTTTCTTT
TRBD1	-	TRBV3-1/TRBV3-2	TRBJ1-1	CASTDRAWETEAFF	TGTGCCAGCACCGACAGGGCTTGGGAGACTGAAGCTTTCTTT
TRBD1	-	TRBV5-4	TRBJ1-1	CASSPGGDRGLYTEAFF	TGTGCCAGCAGCCCGGGGGGTGACAGGGGGCTGTATACTGAAGCTTTCTTT
-	-	TRBV19	TRBJ2-3	CASSIGQGHTDTQYF	TGTGCCAGTAGTATAGGTCAGGGACACACAGATACGCAGTATTTT
TRBD2	-	TRBV4-3	TRBJ2-3	CASSQGAAGGPSPDTQYF	TGCGCCAGCAGCCAAGGAGCAGCGGGGGGGCCTTCCCCAGATACGCAGTATTTT
-	once	TRBV6-5	TRBJ2-7	CADRPENSYEQYF	TGTGCCGATCGGCCGGAGAACTCCTACGAGCAGTACTTC
-	-	TRBV7-8	TRBJ2-1	CASSNGGTNNNEQFF	TGTGCCAGCAGCAACGGGGGGACAAACAACAATGAGCAGTTCTTC
-	-	TRBV18	TRBJ2-5	CASSPEQAQETQYF	TGTGCCAGCTCACCCGAGCAGGCCCAAGAGACCCAGTACTTC
-	once	TRBV13	TRBJ2-3	CASIIAGGTDTQYF	TGTGCCAGCATTATCGCAGGGGGCACAGATACGCAGTATTTT
-	-	TRBV19	TRBJ2-7	CASSRRKWTKYEQYF	TGTGCCAGTAGCCGCCGGAAGTGGACAAAGTACGAGCAGTACTTC
-	-	TRBV11-2	TRBJ1-5	CASSLLPSNQPQHF	TGTGCCAGCAGCTTACTCCCGAGCAATCAGCCCCAGCATTTT
-	-	TRBV9	TRBJ2-2	CASSVTGNTGELFF	TGTGCCAGCAGCGTTACAGGAAACACCGGGGAGCTGTTTTTT
TRBD1	-	TRBV7-2	TRBJ2-7	CASSDRGGYEQYF	TGTGCCAGCAGTGACAGGGGAGGCTACGAGCAGTACTTC
-	-	TRBV12-3/TRBV12-4	TRBJ1-1	CASSLGGTAEAFF	TGTGCCAGCAGTTTGGGGGGGACGGCTGAAGCTTTCTTT
-	few	TRBV27	TRBJ1-2	CASSETGPPYGYTF	TGTGCCAGCAGTGAAACAGGGCCTCCTTATGGCTACACCTTC
-	-	TRBV24-1	TRBJ1-3	CATSDPTWGNTIYF	TGTGCCACCAGTGACCCTACCTGGGGAAACACCATATATTTT
-	once	TRBV6-5	TRBJ1-1	CASSYHPNTEAFF	TGTGCCAGCAGTTACCATCCGAACACTGAAGCTTTCTTT
TRBD2	-	TRBV6-2/TRBV6-3	TRBJ2-5	CASSYLAGGQETQYF	TGTGCCAGCAGTTACCTAGCGGGGGGCCAAGAGACCCAGTACTTC
-	-	TRBV6-5	TRBJ1-5	CASSPGRQTYQPQHF	TGTGCCAGCAGTCCCGGCCGACAGACCTATCAGCCCCAGCATTTT
-	-	TRBV3-1/TRBV3-2	TRBJ2-1	CASKTGAGSDEQFF	TGTGCCTCTAAAACCGGGGCGGGGTCGGATGAGCAGTTCTTC
-	-	TRBV6-2/TRBV6-3	TRBJ2-6	CASSYSMGSSGANVLTF	TGTGCCAGCAGTTACTCGATGGGCAGCTCTGGGGCCAACGTCCTGACTTTC
TRBD2	-	TRBV29-1	TRBJ2-3	CSVGQRGVADTQYF	TGCAGCGTTGGACAGCGGGGGGTTGCAGATACGCAGTATTTT
TRBD2	-	TRBV28	TRBJ2-5	CASSLGGGEKTQYF	TGTGCCAGCAGTTTGGGCGGGGGGGAAAAGACCCAGTACTTC
TRBD2	-	TRBV13	TRBJ2-5	CASSLSGLAAKTQYF	TGTGCCAGCAGCCTCTCGGGACTAGCTGCCAAGACCCAGTACTTC
TRBD2	-	TRBV27	TRBJ2-3	CASSPLTSGGAEDTQYF	TGTGCCAGCAGCCCACTAACTAGCGGGGGGGCCGAGGATACGCAGTATTTT
TRBD1	-	TRBV29-1	TRBJ1-2	CSVTRAGGNANYGYTF	TGCAGCGTTACGAGGGCAGGGGGTAATGCTAACTATGGCTACACCTTC
TRBD1	-	TRBV2	TRBJ1-1	CASGGQGKTEAFF	TGTGCCAGCGGAGGACAGGGGAAAACTGAAGCTTTCTTT
TRBD1	-	TRBV9	TRBJ1-6	CASSAGTGGNSPLHF	TGTGCCAGCAGCGCCGGGACAGGGGGCAATTCACCCCTCCACTTT
-	-	TRBV10-3	TRBJ2-2	CAISGGVLLVENTGELFF	TGTGCCATCAGTGGGGGGGTCCTACTAGTGGAAAACACCGGGGAGCTGTTTTTT